This T cell receptor beta chain was captured in a study of a mutant IDH1 vaccine in newly diagnosed glioma. Study summary: Patients arrived already treated with radiotherapy, temozolomide, or both, most having had both.

As to this clone: Its antigen is currently unknown.

General study points: Pseudoprogression looked unconnected to shifts in top peripheral T cell clonotypes.

Here immunoSEQ multiplex PCR was the method, and the copy in TCRdb shows in-frame clones only, minus some. The table lists about 98,000 clones, about 90% of them singletons, with approximately 0.58% in the top ten. Time point noted: baseline, week 1 (first vaccination visit). Indicated treatment: pre-vaccination baseline after standard-of-care therapy. V was cut by 3 bases and J by 2 bases, with 15 bases left in between. The CDR3 is made up of 16 amino acids. Germline assignment: CDR1 SGHVS and CDR2 FQNEAQ. The rearrangement uses TRBV7-8 and TRBJ2-3; a weak D match, TRBD2 (5 bases). This receptor was obtained from a woman aged 45-60 years with glioma. The starting material was PBMCs, obtained from a glioma patient treated with radiotherapy, temozolomide or both. The CDR3 loop reads CASSFGVGFYTDTQYF. The CDR3 nucleotides read TGTGCCAGCAGCTTCGGGGTGGGGTTTTACACAGATACGCAGTATTTT.